This TCR beta chain was identified in a study of blood T cell repertoires in COVID-19 (dated by TCRdb to 2018 to 2020). Concerning the study at large: Collaborator samples came from the United States, Italy and Spain and covered acute and convalescent phases of COVID-19. The material from the prospective study consisted of cDNA or gDNA derived from T cells, B-cell-depleted T cells, or PBMCs. The repertoires were made available in a free public database intended to serve as a resource for research on the immune response to SARS-CoV-2. A de-identified subject ID, COVID-19 status, age in years and sex were almost always included in the sample metadata. Deeply sampled blood TCRbeta repertoires from subjects exposed to, actively infected with, or recovered from COVID-19 were included in the dataset. Where available, HLA class I and class II types were taken from metadata supplied by the sample provider and were not determined by assay-based typing. The samples were drawn from the first 160 participants of the ongoing ImmuneRACE study and from over a thousand subjects provided by 6 global collaborators. General study outcomes and caveats: Clinical and demographic metadata were provided uncurated, with the amount varying by source and participant.

From cysteine to phenylalanine, the CDR3 is 15 amino acids long. Left in the record is the CDR3 DNA by itself, 45 bases read in frame from the first base. As encoded in the germline V gene, CDR1 is SGHTS while CDR2 is YDEGEE. For this clone: What this receptor recognizes is not known. Germline is not matched at one junction end, which may reflect a read error.

The immunoSEQ Assay, a bias-controlled multiplex PCR, was used to amplify TCRbeta CDR3 regions from genomic DNA. In the authors' own workflow: Nucleated cell counts per sample were estimated from amplification of reference gene primers within the assay. To quantify the absolute abundance of each unique TCRbeta CDR3 rearrangement, sequence reads were collapsed and filtered. For each sample, productive Simpson clonality was calculated by taking the square root of Simpson's diversity index across productive rearrangements. Not all clones reach the TCRdb copy of this immuneACCESS table, which keeps in-frame sequences only. Checked studies attribute under half of the gap to unresolved V genes and leave the rest unexplained. V and J calls and clone size are given by that table; D and trimming were obtained from the DNA. The sample table contains 200,000 or so clones; only one count was recorded for about 88% of them. Roughly 2.4% of the sample is held by the ten biggest clonotypes.

In the prospective study, participants were roughly 18 to 95 years old, resided in fewer than 25 geographic areas of the United States, and were enrolled through a virtual design. Cohort assignment in the prospective study relied on participant-reported clinical history from a screening survey and a study questionnaire. In the prospective study, mobile phlebotomists collected whole blood, serum and a nasopharyngeal or oropharyngeal swab from each participant. Over a roughly 2-month period, participants in the prospective study had the option of providing additional blood draws and questionnaires. Blood samples from the prospective study were shipped frozen or at room temperature prior to DNA extraction.

The sequence joins TRBV5-8 to TRBJ1-4; the D gene is unclear. The specimen was PBMCs or T cells enriched from blood (not recorded which). The source of this sequence is a middle-aged woman with acute COVID-19. The sequenced DNA is TGTGCCAGCAGCTTGGCCTTCATCCCTAACGAAAAACTGTTTTTT. It encodes CASSLAFIPNEKLFF.